This T cell receptor (beta chain) originates from a study of regulatory T cells in long-lasting Graves disease. Time point meaning: newly diagnosed GD, antithyroid drugs for less than 3 months. From RNA extracted from PBMCs, the TCR library was made. Investigators report Graves' disease was diagnosed under American Thyroid Association guidelines. Both iRepertoire HTBI primers and Arm-PCR of CDR3 regions were used to build the TCR beta libraries. TCRdb passed the multiplex PCR reads through MiXCR, listing each CDR3 protein once. The sample contains about 350,000 distinct CDR3 sequences, roughly 17% of which appear only once. Losses at the gene ends were 5 bases for V and 1 base for J; bases not matched to a gene: 1. The CDR3 loop spans 13 amino acids. General study results and limits: Persistent Graves' disease cases displayed lower TCR diversity than newly diagnosed ones.

This clonotype was seen at least ten times. The antigen remains unidentified. These same records also appear under a second study, on T cells in Graves' hyperthyroidism and ophthalmopathy. This second report adds: Prediction of ophthalmopathy progression came a median approximately 6.6 months pre-onset.

The receptor was isolated from a woman between 18 and 29 years old with Graves disease. Here the sequenced sample was peripheral blood mononuclear cells (PBMCs), taken at new diagnosis, from a patient treated with antithyroid drugs. The chain joins TRBV12-3 or TRBV12-4 to TRBJ2-5; 7 positions match TRBD1. As DNA, the CDR3 is TGTGCCAGCAGTAGACAGGGCCAAGAGACCCAGTACTTC. Translated: CASSRQGQETQYF.